Detailed here is one TCR beta chain. The data are from a study of blood T cell repertoires in COVID-19. Overall study context: The origin of the acute and convalescent COVID-19 samples was the United States, Italy and Spain.

Followed over time, Seattle patients had been enrolled while infection was active. In the source study's methods: Researchers report that nucleated cell counts were estimated from reference gene primer amplification. The protocol was immunoSEQ multiplex PCR, while the TCRdb copy is restricted to in-frame clones and leaves out a portion. V, J and clone size derive from that table, while D and trimming were established from the DNA sequence. The sample has hundreds of thousands of clones; 80% to 90% are singletons. The CDR3 is made up of 13 amino acids. Germline loops: CDR1 LGHDT, CDR2 YNNKEL (reference sequence). V was shortened by 4 bases and J by 5 bases, with 9 bases between the two germline ends.

Sequences were obtained from peripheral blood. The chain uses TRBV3-1 (or the pseudogene TRBV3-2) and TRBJ2-1; D might be TRBD2 (6 bases). This receptor was taken from a woman older than 75 with COVID-19, enrolled during active disease. The CDR3 DNA reads as TGTGCCAGCAGCCGTAGCGGCAACAATGAGCAGTTCTTC. This gives the protein CASSRSGNNEQFF.